Listed here are 21 T cell receptor beta chains from one sample, sequenced in a study of blood T cell repertoires in COVID-19. Data came from immunoSEQ multiplex PCR; TCRdb stores just in-frame clones and leaves some out. There are about 170,000 clones in the sample; under 95% occur only once, and approximately 5% lies in the top ten. Sequencing was carried out using peripheral blood. Receptors were obtained from a man younger than 35 with COVID-19, enrolled during active disease.

The chain recombines TRBV9 with TRBJ1-1, with TRBD1 matching 7 bases. The CDR3 contains 15 residues. V lost 0 bases to trimming and J lost 1 base; unmatched junction nucleotides: 3. Germline loops: CDR1 SGDLS, CDR2 YYNGEE. CDR3 DNA: TGTGCCAGCAGCGTAGGGGACAGCGCGAACACTGAAGCTTTCTTT. Protein: CASSVGDSANTEAFF.

The chain joins TRBV29-1 to TRBJ2-1; D might be TRBD1 (5 bases). Germline assignment: CDR1 SQVTM and CDR2 ANQGSEA. The CDR3 has 12 amino acids. Between the trimmed V and J ends, which lost 7 bases and 4 bases, there was a span of 11 bases. The CDR3 is CSGLTEYNEQFF. The CDR3 nucleotides read TGCAGCGGTTTGACAGAATACAATGAGCAGTTCTTC.

This chain uses TRBV5-4 with TRBJ2-7; TRBD1 aligns across 8 bases. This CDR3 has 14 residues. The germline gives CDR1 SGHNT, CDR2 YYREEE (reference sequence). After removal of 4 bases from V and 3 bases from J, the junction contained 6 bases not matched to a gene. This CDR3 reads CASSPVGQDYEQYF. Written as DNA, the CDR3 is TGTGCCAGCAGCCCAGTGGGACAGGACTACGAGCAGTACTTC.

This sequence joins TRBV6-5 and TRBJ1-2; TRBD1 aligns across 8 bases. J lost 5 bases, V lost 4 bases, and 3 bases had no gene match. Germline loops: CDR1 MNHEY, CDR2 SVGAGI. The CDR3 loop spans 13 amino acids. The CDR3 sequence is CASSSDRVYGYTF. Written as DNA, the CDR3 is TGTGCCAGCAGTTCGGACAGGGTTTATGGCTACACCTTC.

In this sample, this clone turned up a few times. J is TRBJ2-1 and V is TRBV28; D unresolved. The CDR3 has 18 amino acids. Trimming cost V 3 bases and J 4 bases, with 22 bases left between them. The germline V gene has CDR1 MDHEN and CDR2 SYDVKM. In DNA, the CDR3 is TGTGCCAGCAGTTTTCACGGTCTCGGGTCTGCAGCGTACAATGAGCAGTTCTTC. Its protein product is CASSFHGLGSAAYNEQFF.

V is TRBV9 and J is TRBJ2-1; 12 nucleotides match TRBD2. Per germline, CDR1 SGDLS and CDR2 YYNGEE. This CDR3 contains 17 residues. V gave up 3 bases and J gave up 4 bases; unmatched junction bases: 8. Written as DNA, the CDR3 is TGTGCCAGCAGCGCGCGGACTAGCGGGATTCGGTACAATGAGCAGTTCTTC. This sequence encodes CASSARTSGIRYNEQFF.

The rearrangement joins TRBV25-1 to TRBJ2-7; D perhaps matches TRBD2 (6 bases). Germline CDR1 is MGHDK and CDR2 is SYGVNS. V lost 7 bases and J lost 3, with 13 bases in between. The length of the CDR3 is 13 residues. CDR3 sequence: CASKKTGSYEQYF. The CDR3 nucleotides read TGTGCCAGCAAAAAAACCGGGAGCTACGAGCAGTACTTC.

This clone was observed a few times. The chain employs TRBV10-3 and TRBJ2-7, with TRBD2 matching 7 bases. Germline lookup yields CDR1 ENHRY and CDR2 SYGVKD. This CDR3 contains 16 residues. The V and J ends lost 4 bases and 2 bases, in that order; junction bases with no gene match: 11. CDR3 sequence (DNA): TGTGCCATCAGTGCCGGGGAGGGGCGATCGCCCTACGAGCAGTACTTC. Its translation: CAISAGEGRSPYEQYF.

The CDR3 coding sequence is TGTGCCAGCAGCGAGAGTGTGGGAGCTACTGAAGCTTTCTTT. Encoded protein: CASSESVGATEAFF. The chain combines TRBV7-9 with TRBJ1-1; D ambiguous. V lost 5 bases to trimming and J lost 5 bases, with 15 bases between them. Germline V gene data show CDR1 as SEHNR and CDR2 as FQNEAQ (reference sequence). This CDR3 region has 14 residues. Together with reference TRBV7-9 and TRBJ1-1, the CDR3 gives the full variable domain: DTGVSQNPRHKITKRGQNVTFRCDPISEHNRLYWYRQTLGQGPEFLTYFQNEAQLEKSRLLSDRFSAERPKGSFSTLEIQRTEQGDSAMYLCASSESVGATEAFFGQGTRLTVV.

The chain couples TRBV27 to TRBJ1-4; D gene uncertain. The CDR3 length is 14 residues. Trimming took 7 bases from V and 8 from J, leaving 17 bases between them. The germline CDR1 and CDR2 sequences are MNHEY and SMNVEV (reference sequence). Here the CDR3 DNA reads TGTGCCAGCAACCGGGAGGGTCCGATCGAAAAACTGTTTTTT. It is translated as CASNREGPIEKLFF.

The chain recombines TRBV7-8 with TRBJ2-7, with 10 bases that match TRBD1. This CDR3 is 15 amino acids long. Trimming took 5 bases from V and 3 from J; bases not matched to a gene: 7. Germline assignment: CDR1 SGHVS and CDR2 FQNEAQ. The CDR3 nucleotides are TGTGCCAGCAGCAGAACCGGGACAGGGGACTACGAGCAGTACTTC. This gives the protein CASSRTGTGDYEQYF.

This rearrangement joins TRBV18 to TRBJ2-1, with 7 positions matching TRBD2. The germline V gene has CDR1 KGHSH and CDR2 LQKENI. J was trimmed by 0 bases and V by 6 bases; bases with no gene match: 8. The CDR3 has 16 amino acids. The CDR3 DNA is TGTGCCAGCTCCCGGAATCCTAGCGGCTCCTACAATGAGCAGTTCTTC. Its protein is CASSRNPSGSYNEQFF.

V usage is TRBV13 and J usage is TRBJ2-7; D might be TRBD2 (6 bases). CDR1 and CDR2 (germline): PRHDT, FYEKMQ (reference sequence). The CDR3 covers 13 residues. V was pared by 3 bases and J by 9 bases, with 15 bases between. This chain's CDR3 is CASSFGTRSVQYF. For the CDR3, the DNA is TGTGCCAGCAGCTTTGGGACTCGGAGCGTGCAGTACTTC. The full variable domain, with the rest looked up from reference TRBV13 and TRBJ2-7, is AAGVIQSPRHLIKEKRETATLKCYPIPRHDTVYWYQQGPGQDPQFLISFYEKMQSDKGSIPDRFSAQQFSDYHSELNMSSLELGDSALYFCASSFGTRSVQYFGPGTRLTVT.

This chain connects TRBV21-1 to TRBJ1-1. TRBV21-1 is flagged as a pseudogene. The CDR3 length is 11 residues. CDR3 nucleotide sequence: TGTGCCAGCAGCCCGGAGGGGGAAGCTTTCTTT. It is translated as CASSPEGEAFF.

V gene TRBV19 combines with J gene TRBJ2-6, with TRBD1 as a possible D gene (6 bases). Trimming stripped 5 bases from V and 6 bases from J, with 17 bases between. This CDR3 comprises 16 residues. Germline V gene data show CDR1 as LNHDA and CDR2 as SQIVND (reference sequence). The CDR3 sequence is CASSPAWGPLANVLTF. The DNA for the CDR3 is TGTGCCAGTAGTCCTGCCTGGGGGCCCCTGGCCAACGTCCTGACTTTC. Drawing the rest from reference TRBV19 and TRBJ2-6, the complete variable domain is DGGITQSPKYLFRKEGQNVTLSCEQNLNHDAMYWYRQDPGQGLRLIYYSQIVNDFQKGDIAEGYSVSREKKESFPLTVTSAQKNPTAFYLCASSPAWGPLANVLTFGAGSRLTVL.

This sequence joins TRBV27 and TRBJ2-7; a possible D gene is TRBD2 (6 bases). Trimming left V 4 bases short and J 4 bases short, with 14 bases between. This CDR3 spans 14 amino acids. The V gene's germline CDR1 is MNHEY and CDR2 SMNVEV (reference sequence). The CDR3 DNA reads as TGTGCCAGCAGTTCCCCGGGAGACTATTACGAGCAGTACTTC. It translates to CASSSPGDYYEQYF.

The V call is TRBV4-1, the J call TRBJ2-7, with D perhaps TRBD2 (5 bases). CDR1 and CDR2 (germline): MGHRA, YSYEKL. The CDR3 contains 15 residues. V gave up 4 bases and J gave up 4 bases, with 17 bases separating them. This chain's CDR3 is CASSPAARAEYEQYF. In DNA, the CDR3 is TGCGCCAGCAGCCCCGCCGCCCGAGCGGAATACGAGCAGTACTTC.

This clone was seen once. The same CDR3 is also encoded by other DNA sequences in this sample. V gene TRBV6-5 combines with J gene TRBJ2-7; the D gene is possibly TRBD2 (5 bases). Germline V lookup: CDR1 MNHEY, CDR2 SVGAGI. V was cut by 3 bases and J by 0 bases, with 6 bases left in between. The CDR3 length is 13 residues. CDR3 loop: CASSYRGSYEQYF. The CDR3 DNA sequence: TGTGCCAGCAGTTATCGGGGCTCCTACGAGCAGTACTTC.

The chain links TRBV9 to TRBJ2-1; 8 nucleotides align to TRBD2. CDR1 is SGDLS and CDR2 is YYNGEE in the germline V gene. After removal of 1 base from V and 8 bases from J, the junction contained 29 bases not matched to a gene. CDR3 length: 22 residues. The CDR3 region has the DNA TGTGCCAGCAGCGTACCCCGAGCACTGGGACTAGGGGGATTCGGATCCTTTGATGAGCAGTTCTTC. Residues: CASSVPRALGLGGFGSFDEQFF.

The chain carries TRBV29-1 and TRBJ1-1; no definite D call. Germline CDR1 SQVTM, CDR2 ANQGSEA. The length of the CDR3 is 13 residues. Trimming cost V 2 bases and J 0 bases, with 7 bases left between them. The DNA for the CDR3 is TGCAGCGTTGAAAATAATCTGAACACTGAAGCTTTCTTT. Translated: CSVENNLNTEAFF.

The rearrangement uses TRBV11-2 and TRBJ2-2; the match to TRBD2 covers 7 bases. This CDR3 region has 17 residues. Germline CDR1 and CDR2: SGHAT and FQNNGV. The V segment lost 0 bases and the J segment 2 bases; nucleotides outside the gene matches: 6. The CDR3 nucleotides read TGTGCCAGCAGCTTAGATCGAGGGAGGGCCAACACCGGGGAGCTGTTTTTT. Translated: CASSLDRGRANTGELFF.